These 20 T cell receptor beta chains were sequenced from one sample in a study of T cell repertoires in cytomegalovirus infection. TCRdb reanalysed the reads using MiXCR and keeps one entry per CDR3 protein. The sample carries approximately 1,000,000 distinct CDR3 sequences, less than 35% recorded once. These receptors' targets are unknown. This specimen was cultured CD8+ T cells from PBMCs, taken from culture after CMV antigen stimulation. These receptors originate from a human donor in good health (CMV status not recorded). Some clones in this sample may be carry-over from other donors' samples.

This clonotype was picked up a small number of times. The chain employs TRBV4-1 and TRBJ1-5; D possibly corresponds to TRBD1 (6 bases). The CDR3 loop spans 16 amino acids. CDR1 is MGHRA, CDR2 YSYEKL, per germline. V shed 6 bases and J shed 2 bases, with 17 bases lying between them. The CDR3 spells CASRPSDRSGNQPQHF. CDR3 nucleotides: TGCGCCAGCAGACCTTCAGACAGGAGCGGCAATCAGCCCCAGCATTTT.

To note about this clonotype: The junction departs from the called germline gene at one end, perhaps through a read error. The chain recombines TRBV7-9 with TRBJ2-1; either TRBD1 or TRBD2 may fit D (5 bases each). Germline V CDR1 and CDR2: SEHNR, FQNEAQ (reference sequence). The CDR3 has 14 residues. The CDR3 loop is CANSLGAGYNEQFF. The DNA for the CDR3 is TGTGCCAACAGCTTAGGGGCGGGCTACAATGAGCAGTTCTTC.

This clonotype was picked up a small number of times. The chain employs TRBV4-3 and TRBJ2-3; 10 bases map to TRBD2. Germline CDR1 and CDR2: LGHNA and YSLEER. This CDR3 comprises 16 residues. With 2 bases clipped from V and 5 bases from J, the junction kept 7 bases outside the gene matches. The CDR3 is CASSQILAGVLDTQYF. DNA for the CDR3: TGCGCCAGCAGCCAAATCCTAGCGGGGGTACTAGATACGCAGTATTTT.

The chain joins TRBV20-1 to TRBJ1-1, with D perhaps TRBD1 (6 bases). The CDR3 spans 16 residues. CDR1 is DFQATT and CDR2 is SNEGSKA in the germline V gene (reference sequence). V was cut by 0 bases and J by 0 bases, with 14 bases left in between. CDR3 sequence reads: CSARDVRGGMNTEAFF. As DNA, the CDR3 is TGCAGTGCTAGAGATGTTAGGGGGGGTATGAACACTGAAGCTTTCTTT.

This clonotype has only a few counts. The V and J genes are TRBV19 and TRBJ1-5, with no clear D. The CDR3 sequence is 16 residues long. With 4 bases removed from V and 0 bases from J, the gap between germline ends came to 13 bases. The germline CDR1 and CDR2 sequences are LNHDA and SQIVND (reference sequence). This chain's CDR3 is CASSTPTVYSNQPQHF. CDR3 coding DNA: TGTGCCAGTAGTACACCGACGGTCTATAGCAATCAGCCCCAGCATTTT. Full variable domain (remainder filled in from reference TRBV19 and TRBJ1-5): DGGITQSPKYLFRKEGQNVTLSCEQNLNHDAMYWYRQDPGQGLRLIYYSQIVNDFQKGDIAEGYSVSREKKESFPLTVTSAQKNPTAFYLCASSTPTVYSNQPQHFGDGTRLSIL.

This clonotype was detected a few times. This chain's CDR3 is CASGTLSRTATQETQYF. The CDR3 bases are TGTGCCAGCGGGACCTTATCTCGGACAGCAACACAAGAGACCCAGTACTTC. This chain uses TRBV2 with TRBJ2-5; TRBD1 might be the D (6 bases). This CDR3 region has 17 residues. Germline V lookup: CDR1 SNHLY, CDR2 FYNNEI. The ends were cut back, 8 bases at V and 2 bases at J, with 24 bases in the middle.

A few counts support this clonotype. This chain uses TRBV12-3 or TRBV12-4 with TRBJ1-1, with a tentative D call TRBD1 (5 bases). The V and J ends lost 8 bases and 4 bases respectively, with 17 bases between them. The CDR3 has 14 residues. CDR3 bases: TGTGCCAGCGCACCACAGGTGTTTGGCACTGAAGCTTTCTTT. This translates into CASAPQVFGTEAFF.

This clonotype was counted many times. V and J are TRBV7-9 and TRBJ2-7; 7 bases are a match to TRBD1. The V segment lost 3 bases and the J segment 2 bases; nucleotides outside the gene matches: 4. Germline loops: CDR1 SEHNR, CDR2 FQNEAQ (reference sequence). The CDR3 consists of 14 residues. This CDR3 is CASSFGQAPYEQYF. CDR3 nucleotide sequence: TGTGCCAGCAGCTTTGGACAGGCACCCTACGAGCAGTACTTC.

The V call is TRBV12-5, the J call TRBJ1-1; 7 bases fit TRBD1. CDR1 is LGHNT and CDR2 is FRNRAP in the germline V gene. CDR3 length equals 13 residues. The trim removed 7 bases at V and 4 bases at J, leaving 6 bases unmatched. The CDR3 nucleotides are TGTGCTAGTGCCGTGACAGGGACCACTGAAGCTTTCTTT. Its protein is CASAVTGTTEAFF.

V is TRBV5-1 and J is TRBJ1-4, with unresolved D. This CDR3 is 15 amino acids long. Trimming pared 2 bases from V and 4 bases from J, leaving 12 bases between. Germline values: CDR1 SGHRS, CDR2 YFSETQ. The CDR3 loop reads CASSFTDRFNEKLFF. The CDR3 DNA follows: TGCGCCAGCAGCTTCACTGACCGGTTTAATGAAAAACTGTTTTTT.

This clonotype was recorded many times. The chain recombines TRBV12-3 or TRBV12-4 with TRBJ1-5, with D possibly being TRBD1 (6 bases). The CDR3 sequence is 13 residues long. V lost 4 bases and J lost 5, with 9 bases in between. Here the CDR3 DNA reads TGTGCCAGCAGTTGGGGGGCTCATCAGCCCCAGCATTTT. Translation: CASSWGAHQPQHF.

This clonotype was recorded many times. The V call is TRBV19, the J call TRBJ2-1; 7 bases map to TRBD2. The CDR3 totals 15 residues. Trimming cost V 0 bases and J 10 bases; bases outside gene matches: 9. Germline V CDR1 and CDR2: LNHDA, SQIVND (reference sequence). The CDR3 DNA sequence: TGTGCCAGTAGTATAGACCCAGCGGGGATTCAAGAGCAGTTCTTC. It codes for CASSIDPAGIQEQFF. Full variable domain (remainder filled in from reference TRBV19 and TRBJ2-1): DGGITQSPKYLFRKEGQNVTLSCEQNLNHDAMYWYRQDPGQGLRLIYYSQIVNDFQKGDIAEGYSVSREKKESFPLTVTSAQKNPTAFYLCASSIDPAGIQEQFFGPGTRLTVL.

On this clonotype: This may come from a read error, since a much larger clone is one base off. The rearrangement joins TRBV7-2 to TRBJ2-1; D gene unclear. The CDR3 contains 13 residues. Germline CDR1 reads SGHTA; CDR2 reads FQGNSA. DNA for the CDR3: TGTGTCAGCAGTGAAGGGTCGTACAATGAGCAGTTCTTC. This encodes CVSSEGSYNEQFF.

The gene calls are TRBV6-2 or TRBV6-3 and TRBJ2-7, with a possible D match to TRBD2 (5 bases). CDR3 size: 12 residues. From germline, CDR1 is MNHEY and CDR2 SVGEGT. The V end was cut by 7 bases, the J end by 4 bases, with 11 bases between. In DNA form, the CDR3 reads TGTGCCAGCATGGACTTGGGATACGAGCAGTACTTC. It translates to CASMDLGYEQYF.

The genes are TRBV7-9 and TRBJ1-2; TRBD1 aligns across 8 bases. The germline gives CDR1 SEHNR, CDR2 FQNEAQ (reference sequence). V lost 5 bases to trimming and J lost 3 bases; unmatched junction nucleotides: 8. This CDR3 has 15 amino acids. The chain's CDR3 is CASSPRDRPDYGYTF. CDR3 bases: TGTGCCAGCAGCCCGCGGGACAGGCCCGACTATGGCTACACCTTC. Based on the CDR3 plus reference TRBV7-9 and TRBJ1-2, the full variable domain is DTGVSQNPRHKITKRGQNVTFRCDPISEHNRLYWYRQTLGQGPEFLTYFQNEAQLEKSRLLSDRFSAERPKGSFSTLEIQRTEQGDSAMYLCASSPRDRPDYGYTFGSGTRLTVV.

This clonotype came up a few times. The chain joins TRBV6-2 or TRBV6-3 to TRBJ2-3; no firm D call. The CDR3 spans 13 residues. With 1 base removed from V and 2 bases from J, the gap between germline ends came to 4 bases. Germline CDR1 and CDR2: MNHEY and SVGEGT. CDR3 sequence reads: CASSYYLTDTQYF. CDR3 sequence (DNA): TGTGCCAGCAGTTACTACCTCACAGATACGCAGTATTTT.

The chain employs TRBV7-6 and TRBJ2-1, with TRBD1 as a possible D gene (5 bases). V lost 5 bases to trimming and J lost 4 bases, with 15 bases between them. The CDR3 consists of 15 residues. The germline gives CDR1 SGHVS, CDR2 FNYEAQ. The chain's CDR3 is CASSLVGHLYNEQFF. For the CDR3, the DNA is TGTGCCAGCAGCCTAGTTGGACATTTGTACAATGAGCAGTTCTTC.

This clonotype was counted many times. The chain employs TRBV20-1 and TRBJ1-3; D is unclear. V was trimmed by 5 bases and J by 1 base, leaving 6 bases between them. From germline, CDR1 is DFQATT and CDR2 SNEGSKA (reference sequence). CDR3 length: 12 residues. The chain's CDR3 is CSAGKSGNTIYF. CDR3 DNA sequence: TGCAGTGCTGGGAAATCTGGAAACACCATATATTTT.

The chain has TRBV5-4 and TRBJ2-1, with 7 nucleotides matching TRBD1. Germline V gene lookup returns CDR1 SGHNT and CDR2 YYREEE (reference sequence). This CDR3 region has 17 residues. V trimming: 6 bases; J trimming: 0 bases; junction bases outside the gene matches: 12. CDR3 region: CASNRDSIFSSYNEQFF. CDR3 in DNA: TGTGCCAGCAACCGGGACAGTATTTTCAGCTCCTACAATGAGCAGTTCTTC.

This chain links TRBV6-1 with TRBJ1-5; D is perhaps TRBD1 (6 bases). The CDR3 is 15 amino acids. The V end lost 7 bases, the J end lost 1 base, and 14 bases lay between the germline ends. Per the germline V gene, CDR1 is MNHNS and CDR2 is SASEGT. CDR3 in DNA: TGTGCCAGCAATCCGTGGGGGGCGAGCAATCAGCCCCAGCATTTT. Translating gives CASNPWGASNQPQHF.